The source of this TCR beta chain is a study of blood T cell repertoires in COVID-19. Germline lookup yields CDR1 MDHEN and CDR2 SYDVKM. Trimming pared 8 bases from V and 2 bases from J, leaving 25 bases between. CDR3 length: 18 amino acids. Here immunoSEQ multiplex PCR was the method, and the copy in TCRdb shows in-frame clones only, minus some. The top ten hold over 7% of the sample, which has 65,000 to 100,000 clones, 89% seen once. The sequenced material came from peripheral blood. This chain connects TRBV28 to TRBJ2-1; D may be TRBD1 (6 bases). The source is a man aged 50 or older with acute or convalescent COVID-19. CDR3 region: CASFRSGTHGGTYNEQFF. Written as DNA, the CDR3 is TGTGCCAGCTTCCGGTCCGGGACACACGGAGGCACCTACAATGAGCAGTTCTTC. The full variable domain, with the rest looked up from reference TRBV28 and TRBJ2-1, is DVKVTQSSRYLVKRTGEKVFLECVQDMDHENMFWYRQDPGLGLRLIYFSYDVKMKEKGDIPEGYSVSREKKERFSLILESASTNQTSMYLCASFRSGTHGGTYNEQFFGPGTRLTVL.